This TCR beta chain was found in a study of T-cell reconstitution after alpha-beta-depleted transplantation in children (dated by TCRdb to the mid-2010s). A note on the overall study: The study quantitatively tracked T-cell immune reconstitution after TCRalphabeta/CD19-depleted allogeneic hematopoietic cell transplantation in children using TCR repertoire profiling.

Sequences SGHKS (CDR1) and YYEKEE (CDR2) are obtained from the germline V gene (reference sequence). V is pruned by 5 bases and J by 2 bases, leaving 6 bases of the junction without a gene match. The CDR3 spans 14 residues, from the cysteine through the phenylalanine. CDR3 DNA is the only sequence kept; it has 42 bases, read in frame from the first base. Library generation was performed with PCR. Sequencing took place on an Illumina HiSeq 2500. Molecular barcoding was employed in the preparation of TCR libraries, with unique molecular identifiers being used to normalize TCRbeta repertoire quantification. TCRdb reran the public reads through fastp at Q25 and MiXCR, keeping productive beta chains. Merged by CDR3 protein, the rows form single entries marked with the most common genes and DNA. The sample includes 250,000 to 350,000 distinct CDR3 sequences, with 9.9% observed a single time. Of the sample, around a tenth is held by the ten largest clones.

About this clonotype: No antigen is known for it. Qualities for individual bases were not recorded, and no much larger clone is one base off.

The chain joins TRBV5-5 to TRBJ2-7; 8 bases in the middle match TRBD1. This sequence was found in a human donor who donated a stem cell graft to a child with SCID. The starting material was PBMCs from the stem cell graft donor, obtained from the stem cell graft. The nucleotides are TGTGCCAGCAGTGACCGGACAGGGCCCTACGAGCAGTACTTC. It specifies CASSDRTGPYEQYF.